One sample yielded the 29 T cell receptor beta chains listed below, sequenced in a study of cytomegalovirus exposure and HLA in healthy donors. PCR primers comprised 60 Vbeta and 13 Jbeta primers. Assay: immunoSEQ multiplex PCR; the TCRdb copy retains only in-frame clones and omits some. The sample holds 150,000 to 200,000 clones. The sequenced material came from PBMCs. All receptors derive from a woman aged 55-69 years in good health and CMV-seronegative.

V and J are TRBV10-2 and TRBJ2-5; TRBD2 might be the D (6 bases). The CDR3 covers 14 residues. Trimming pared 8 bases from V and 5 bases from J, leaving 18 bases between. Germline V lookup: CDR1 WSHSY, CDR2 SAAADI. CDR3 sequence: CASERGDLGETQYF. The CDR3 DNA reads TGCGCCAGCGAGCGCGGGGATCTCGGGGAGACCCAGTACTTC.

The rearrangement links TRBV7-6 to TRBJ2-5; D gene ambiguous. The CDR3 totals 15 residues. CDR1 is SGHVS and CDR2 is FNYEAQ in the germline V gene. V was shortened by 5 bases and J by 7 bases, with 20 bases between the two germline ends. The DNA of the CDR3 is TGTGCCAGCAGCCCTCCTCCGAGTAGCCGAGGGACCCAGTACTTC. Its translation: CASSPPPSSRGTQYF.

A word on this clone: One junction end disagrees with the germline gene, perhaps due to a read error. This chain joins TRBV10-3 and TRBJ2-1; 14 bases match TRBD2. This CDR3 has 18 amino acids. Germline CDR1 reads ENHRY; CDR2 reads SYGVKD. The CDR3 DNA reads TGTGCCACCAGTGAGTCCAGGACTAGCGGGGGGTACTACAATGAGCAGTTCTTC. It encodes CATSESRTSGGYYNEQFF.

The V and J genes are TRBV18 and TRBJ1-1; 7 positions match TRBD1. Germline CDR1 and CDR2: KGHSH and LQKENI. CDR3 length: 15 amino acids. With 2 bases clipped from V and 5 bases from J, the junction kept 8 bases outside the gene matches. The CDR3 DNA sequence: TGTGCCAGCTCACCAAAGGGGGCGGGTGAGACTGAAGCTTTCTTT. Translated: CASSPKGAGETEAFF.

The rearrangement links TRBV5-8 to TRBJ1-4; the match to TRBD1 covers 8 bases. The CDR3 sequence is 16 residues long. With V trimmed by 0 bases and J by 0 bases, 1 base remained unmatched. The germline V gene encodes CDR1 SGHTS and CDR2 YDEGEE. The CDR3 protein is CASSLETGATNEKLFF. DNA of the CDR3: TGTGCCAGCAGCTTGGAGACAGGGGCAACTAATGAAAAACTGTTTTTT.

The chain recombines TRBV7-3 with TRBJ2-4; a weak D match, TRBD1 (5 bases). The V end lost 0 bases, the J end lost 8 bases, and 11 bases lay between the germline ends. CDR3 length equals 14 residues. Germline V gene sequence: CDR1 SGHTA, CDR2 FQGTGA. The CDR3: CASSLTNGADIQYF. CDR3 sequence (DNA): TGTGCCAGCAGCTTAACGAATGGGGCGGACATTCAGTACTTC.

V and J are TRBV7-2 and TRBJ2-7, with a possible D match to TRBD1 (6 bases). V was cut by 6 bases and J by 4 bases, with 19 bases left in between. Germline CDR1 is SGHTA and CDR2 is FQGNSA. The length of the CDR3 is 15 residues. The chain's CDR3 is CASSLQGQGYYEQYF. The CDR3 coding sequence is TGTGCCAGCAGTTTACAAGGGCAGGGGTATTACGAGCAGTACTTC.

V is TRBV14 and J is TRBJ1-1, with 7 bases lining up with TRBD1. Germline-derived CDR1 and CDR2 are SGHDN and FVKESK. There are 14 residues in the CDR3. Germline trimming cut 4 bases from V and 5 bases from J; bases unmatched to any gene: 7. The CDR3 sequence: CASSLLTGVTEAFF. In DNA form, the CDR3 reads TGTGCCAGCAGCCTCCTCACAGGGGTTACTGAAGCTTTCTTT.

The genes are TRBV9 and TRBJ1-1, with D possibly being TRBD1 (5 bases). The CDR3 has 14 residues. V was trimmed by 0 bases and J by 3 bases, leaving 9 bases between them. The V gene's germline CDR1 is SGDLS and CDR2 YYNGEE. The CDR3 sequence: CASSVGGVDTEAFF. For the CDR3, the DNA is TGTGCCAGCAGCGTAGGGGGGGTGGACACTGAAGCTTTCTTT.

This chain uses TRBV7-2 with TRBJ1-4; 8 bases match TRBD1. The length of the CDR3 is 16 residues. V lost 4 bases to trimming and J lost 9 bases; unmatched junction nucleotides: 13. Germline-derived CDR1 and CDR2 are SGHTA and FQGNSA. The CDR3 DNA is TGTGCCAGCAGCTCTTCCCCGGGACAGGAGACGCAAAAACTGTTTTTT. It codes for CASSSSPGQETQKLFF.

V is TRBV12-5 and J is TRBJ2-1; D perhaps matches TRBD1 (5 bases). With 6 bases removed from V and 0 bases from J, the gap between germline ends came to 6 bases. The CDR3 consists of 13 residues. Per the germline V gene, CDR1 is LGHNT and CDR2 is FRNRAP. CDR3 region: CASGTASYNEQFF. The DNA for the CDR3 is TGTGCTAGTGGGACAGCCTCCTACAATGAGCAGTTCTTC.

Worth noting for this clone: Other DNA sequences within the sample encode an identical CDR3. The genes are TRBV11-2 and TRBJ2-7; D gene uncertain. Germline lookup yields CDR1 SGHAT and CDR2 FQNNGV. The V end was cut by 0 bases, the J end by 4 bases, with 4 bases between. The CDR3 consists of 12 residues. This CDR3 reads CASSLDRYEQYF. The CDR3, as DNA: TGTGCCAGCAGCTTAGATCGTTACGAGCAGTACTTC.

The chain recombines TRBV29-1 with TRBJ1-1, with D hard to call. Germline V gives CDR1 SQVTM, CDR2 ANQGSEA. The CDR3 consists of 13 residues. The germline V and J ends were trimmed by 7 bases and 4 bases, with 16 bases remaining between them. CDR3 coding DNA: TGCAGCGCCTCTCGGGCGGGTCCCACTGAAGCTTTCTTT. It encodes CSASRAGPTEAFF.

Details on this clone: At one boundary the junction diverges from the germline segment, which might be a read error. The chain employs TRBV5-1 and TRBJ1-2; D call uncertain. The CDR3 is 14 residues long. The germline V gene has CDR1 SGHRS and CDR2 YFSETQ. Here the CDR3 reads CASSLWRGSGGYTF. Here the CDR3 DNA reads TGTGCCAGCAGCTTGTGGCGAGGGTCGGGAGGCTACACCTTC.

The chain employs TRBV11-3 and TRBJ2-1, with unresolved D. Deletions cut 1 base from V and 7 bases from J, with 14 bases between. The CDR3 is 15 residues long. Germline CDR1 SGHNT, CDR2 YENEEA. The CDR3 bases are TGTGCCAGCAGCTTAGGGTCCGTGAGCAGGAATGAGCAGTTCTTC. Protein product: CASSLGSVSRNEQFF. The whole variable domain, remainder taken from reference TRBV11-3 and TRBJ2-1, is EAGVVQSPRYKIIEKKQPVAFWCNPISGHNTLYWYLQNLGQGPELLIRYENEEAVDDSQLPKDRFSAERLKGVDSTLKIQPAELGDSAVYLCASSLGSVSRNEQFFGPGTRLTVL.

As DNA, the CDR3 is TGTGCCAGCAGCTTGGGGCAGCTTGAAGCTTTCTTT. This translates into CASSLGQLEAFF. V and J are TRBV7-9 and TRBJ1-1; the D gene is possibly TRBD1 (5 bases). The CDR3 is made up of 12 amino acids. Looked up from germline, CDR1 is SEHNR and CDR2 is FQNEAQ (reference sequence). Trimming took 3 bases from V and 7 from J, leaving 9 bases between them. The whole variable domain, remainder taken from reference TRBV7-9 and TRBJ1-1, is DTGVSQNPRHKITKRGQNVTFRCDPISEHNRLYWYRQTLGQGPEFLTYFQNEAQLEKSRLLSDRFSAERPKGSFSTLEIQRTEQGDSAMYLCASSLGQLEAFFGQGTRLTVV.

This sequence joins TRBV4-2 and TRBJ2-7; D might be TRBD1 (5 bases). The V end lost 2 bases, the J end lost 7 bases, and 12 bases lay between the germline ends. This CDR3 region has 13 residues. The germline CDR1 and CDR2 sequences are LGHNA and YNFKEQ. The DNA for the CDR3 is TGTGCCAGCAGCCAAAGGTGGGCAGGGGAGCAGTACTTC. This translates into CASSQRWAGEQYF.

V and J are TRBV9 and TRBJ2-3; TRBD1 is a possible D gene (5 bases). The germline V and J ends were trimmed by 3 bases and 6 bases, with 17 bases remaining between them. This CDR3 is built from 15 residues. CDR1 SGDLS and CDR2 YYNGEE come from the germline V gene. This chain's CDR3 is CASSGWVGGADTQYF. For the CDR3, the DNA is TGTGCCAGCAGCGGGTGGGTAGGTGGGGCCGATACGCAGTATTTT.

The chain uses TRBV19 and TRBJ1-5; a possible D gene is TRBD1 (6 bases). CDR3 length: 17 residues. The ends were cut back, 4 bases at V and 7 bases at J, with 23 bases in the middle. Germline CDR1 is LNHDA and CDR2 is SQIVND (reference sequence). This CDR3 reads CASSTDPQGQSWQPQHF. CDR3 nucleotides: TGTGCCAGTAGTACCGACCCACAGGGTCAGAGTTGGCAGCCCCAGCATTTT. Full variable domain (missing parts from reference TRBV19 and TRBJ1-5): DGGITQSPKYLFRKEGQNVTLSCEQNLNHDAMYWYRQDPGQGLRLIYYSQIVNDFQKGDIAEGYSVSREKKESFPLTVTSAQKNPTAFYLCASSTDPQGQSWQPQHFGDGTRLSIL.

V and J are TRBV9 and TRBJ2-7, with TRBD2 matching 7 bases. The germline gives CDR1 SGDLS, CDR2 YYNGEE. V lost 0 bases and J lost 6; bases outside the gene matches: 6. The CDR3 contains 14 residues. Written as DNA, the CDR3 is TGTGCCAGCAGCGTAGCCAGCGGGAACCCCGAGCAGTACTTC. Its translation is CASSVASGNPEQYF.

CDR3 sequence: CASSIGAGATGANVLTF. CDR3 coding DNA: TGTGCCAGTAGTATAGGTGCAGGGGCCACTGGGGCCAACGTCCTGACTTTC. The rearrangement joins TRBV19 to TRBJ2-6, with D perhaps TRBD1 (6 bases). Per germline, CDR1 LNHDA and CDR2 SQIVND (reference sequence). Trimming removed 1 base from V and 2 bases from J, with 12 bases in between. The CDR3 spans 17 residues.

This chain links TRBV4-1 with TRBJ2-5; D might be TRBD1 (5 bases). Germline V gene lookup returns CDR1 MGHRA and CDR2 YSYEKL. Trimming pared 4 bases from V and 3 bases from J, leaving 15 bases between. The CDR3 extends over 15 amino acids. The CDR3 DNA reads as TGCGCCAGCAGCCTCTCGGCAGGGTTTAAAGAGACCCAGTACTTC. This translates into CASSLSAGFKETQYF.

The J gene is TRBJ2-5, the V gene TRBV7-9; no reliable D call. The CDR3 runs 12 residues. Germline CDR1 reads SEHNR; CDR2 reads FQNEAQ (reference sequence). With 2 bases removed from V and 1 base from J, the gap between germline ends came to 2 bases. The CDR3 loop reads CASSLRQETQYF. As DNA, the CDR3 is TGTGCCAGCAGCTTACGCCAAGAGACCCAGTACTTC.

The chain employs TRBV7-8 and TRBJ2-5; TRBD1 is a possible D gene (8 bases). The germline V gene encodes CDR1 SGHVS and CDR2 FQNEAQ. This CDR3 is built from 17 residues. The V gene lost 2 bases and the J gene lost 5 bases, with 21 bases spanning the gap. In DNA form, the CDR3 reads TGTGCCAGCAGCTTAAGCGGACAGGGACTAACGGGGGAGACCCAGTACTTC. This translates into CASSLSGQGLTGETQYF.

The genes are TRBV6-1 and TRBJ1-1; D not resolved. The ends were cut back, 4 bases at V and 4 bases at J, with 4 bases in the middle. The CDR3 covers 11 residues. Germline CDR1 reads MNHNS; CDR2 reads SASEGT. CDR3 nucleotide sequence: TGTGCCAGCAGTGTTCTCACTGAAGCTTTCTTT. This sequence encodes CASSVLTEAFF.

The chain recombines TRBV7-2 with TRBJ2-7, with 11 bases matching TRBD2. Trimming removed 4 bases from V and 4 bases from J; junction bases left unmatched: 6. CDR3 length: 15 amino acids. Looked up from germline, CDR1 is SGHTA and CDR2 is FQGNSA. In nucleotides, the CDR3 is TGTGCCAGCAGCTGGGTAGCGGGGGGGCTGTACGAGCAGTACTTC. Protein sequence: CASSWVAGGLYEQYF.

The V call is TRBV7-8, the J call TRBJ1-5; tentatively, D is TRBD1 (6 bases). Trimming pared 4 bases from V and 11 bases from J, leaving 15 bases between. There are 13 residues in the CDR3. Germline values: CDR1 SGHVS, CDR2 FQNEAQ. The CDR3 reads CASSSRGGRSQHF. CDR3 DNA: TGTGCCAGCAGCTCTAGAGGGGGAAGGTCCCAGCATTTT. Filled out from reference TRBV7-8 and TRBJ1-5, the complete variable domain reads GAGVSQSPRYKVAKRGQDVALRCDPISGHVSLFWYQQALGQGPEFLTYFQNEAQLDKSGLPSDRFFAERPEGSVSTLKIQRTQQEDSAVYLCASSSRGGRSQHFGDGTRLSIL.

This chain links TRBV10-3 with TRBJ1-5; D unresolved. The CDR3 runs 13 residues. CDR1 is ENHRY, CDR2 SYGVKD, per germline. Trimming took off 6 bases at V and 4 bases at J, with 10 bases between the two ends. The CDR3 DNA sequence: TGTGCCATCAGCCTTGACAAGAATCAGCCCCAGCATTTT. This gives the protein CAISLDKNQPQHF.

The chain links TRBV11-2 to TRBJ1-1; D is undetermined. Trimming removed 7 bases from V and 2 bases from J, with 14 bases in between. Germline CDR1 and CDR2: SGHAT and FQNNGV. The CDR3 consists of 14 residues. The CDR3 nucleotides read TGTGCCAGCACCCCTAACCGAATCAACACTGAAGCTTTCTTT. Amino acids: CASTPNRINTEAFF.